One and the same sample provided the 14 T cell receptor beta chains below, sequenced in a study of T cell clones after liver transplantation. The protocol was immunoSEQ multiplex PCR, while the TCRdb copy is restricted to in-frame clones and leaves out a portion. Among about 120,000 clones listed, 90% were seen once. Sequenced material: CD4+ T cells from blood, taken 12 months after liver transplant. These receptors all stem from a human patient who received a liver transplant. Among the T cells, some may be from the graft donor.

The gene calls are TRBV7-2 and TRBJ2-6, with 7 nucleotides matching TRBD1. Germline loops: CDR1 SGHTA, CDR2 FQGNSA. CDR3 size: 18 residues. V gave up 1 base and J gave up 0 bases; unmatched junction bases: 6. CDR3 coding DNA: TGTGCCAGCAGCTTAGGACCGGCAGGGGGCTCTGGGGCCAACGTCCTGACTTTC. Translating it yields CASSLGPAGGSGANVLTF.

This chain connects TRBV7-9 to TRBJ2-1; 11 bases are shared with TRBD2. Looked up from germline, CDR1 is SEHNR and CDR2 is FQNEAQ (reference sequence). Germline trimming cut 2 bases from V and 6 bases from J; bases unmatched to any gene: 3. The CDR3 runs 15 residues. For the CDR3, the DNA is TGTGCCAGCAGCTTAACTAGCGGGAGATCCAATGAGCAGTTCTTC. This translates into CASSLTSGRSNEQFF.

The chain is built from TRBV5-1 and TRBJ2-7, with TRBD2 identical over 7 bases. The germline CDR1 and CDR2 sequences are SGHRS and YFSETQ. This CDR3 spans 13 amino acids. The V segment lost 4 bases and the J segment 2 bases; nucleotides outside the gene matches: 3. The CDR3 loop is CASSEAGAYEQYF. The CDR3 nucleotides read TGCGCCAGCAGCGAGGCGGGGGCCTACGAGCAGTACTTC.

In DNA form, the CDR3 reads TGTGCCAGCAGTTTACCACAGGGGGGGCGTGAAAAACTGTTTTTT. This gives the protein CASSLPQGGREKLFF. V is TRBV28 and J is TRBJ1-4, with TRBD1 matching over 8 bases. The V gene end was trimmed by 2 bases and the J gene end by 7 bases; junction bases not matched to a gene: 6. This CDR3 comprises 15 residues. The germline CDR1 and CDR2 sequences are MDHEN and SYDVKM.

V gene TRBV2 combines with J gene TRBJ2-3, with a tentative D call TRBD2 (5 bases). The CDR3 runs to 13 residues. Per the germline V gene, CDR1 is SNHLY and CDR2 is FYNNEI. The ends were cut back, 11 bases at V and 4 bases at J, with 16 bases in the middle. The CDR3 DNA follows: TGTGCCTGGAAGGGAGTTTATCCAGATACGCAGTATTTT. It encodes CAWKGVYPDTQYF.

The CDR3 bases are TGTGCCAGCAGCGAGAGGCCCGGAGCAGCCGAAATGGGGGCTTTCTTT. Its translation: CASSERPGAAEMGAFF. V usage is TRBV28 and J usage is TRBJ1-1; no clear D. The CDR3 contains 16 residues. V lost 6 bases to trimming and J lost 11 bases, with 28 bases between them. In germline, CDR1 is MDHEN, CDR2 SYDVKM.

The chain combines TRBV7-9 with TRBJ2-3; D perhaps matches TRBD2 (6 bases). This CDR3 spans 14 amino acids. From germline, CDR1 is SEHNR and CDR2 FQNEAQ (reference sequence). Trimming shortened V by 4 bases and J by 6 bases, and 14 bases separated the two germline ends. Here the CDR3 DNA reads TGTGCCAGCAGCTCGGGACTTGACCCGGATACGCAGTATTTT. The encoded protein is CASSSGLDPDTQYF.

This clone was seen just once. The chain combines TRBV5-4 with TRBJ1-1, with a weak D call TRBD1 (5 bases). The CDR3 totals 15 residues. In germline, CDR1 is SGHNT, CDR2 YYREEE (reference sequence). Trimming pared 3 bases from V and 1 base from J, leaving 13 bases between. In nucleotides, the CDR3 is TGTGCCAGCAGCTCGGGACGGCAGGGGAACACTGAAGCTTTCTTT. The encoded protein is CASSSGRQGNTEAFF.

The CDR3 loop reads CATSSRGPPTTNEKLFF. The CDR3 DNA sequence: TGTGCCACCAGCAGTAGAGGTCCCCCAACAACTAATGAAAAACTGTTTTTT. V gene TRBV15 combines with J gene TRBJ1-4; D not resolved. This CDR3 has 17 amino acids. Trimming cost V 3 bases and J 0 bases, with 14 bases left between them. Germline CDR1 is LNHNV and CDR2 is YYDKDF (reference sequence). The full variable domain, its missing parts supplied by reference TRBV15 and TRBJ1-4, is DAMVIQNPRYQVTQFGKPVTLSCSQTLNHNVMYWYQQKSSQAPKLLFHYYDKDFNNEADTPDNFQSRRPNTSFCFLDIRSPGLGDTAMYLCATSSRGPPTTNEKLFFGSGTQLSVL.

J is TRBJ1-1 and V is TRBV5-6; unclear D gene. Germline values: CDR1 SGHDT, CDR2 YYEEEE. The V and J ends lost 0 bases and 3 bases respectively, with 6 bases between them. The CDR3 runs to 13 residues. The CDR3 loop is CASSLEAYTEAFF. DNA for the CDR3: TGTGCCAGCAGCTTGGAGGCCTACACTGAAGCTTTCTTT.

The rearrangement joins TRBV7-2 to TRBJ2-2, with 10 bases matching TRBD2. Trimming removed 6 bases from V and 6 bases from J; junction bases left unmatched: 4. The CDR3 has 14 residues. Germline V gene lookup returns CDR1 SGHTA and CDR2 FQGNSA. The CDR3 here is CASSGLAVPGELFF. Written as DNA, the CDR3 is TGTGCCAGCAGTGGACTAGCGGTCCCCGGGGAGCTGTTTTTT.

J is TRBJ2-7 and V is TRBV28; TRBD2 matches at 13 bases. This CDR3 has 16 residues. V shed 5 bases, J shed 7 bases, and the junction held 11 bases outside the gene matches. Germline values: CDR1 MDHEN, CDR2 SYDVKM. CDR3 protein: CASSPPGLAGLQEQYF. CDR3 bases: TGTGCCAGCAGTCCTCCGGGACTAGCGGGGCTTCAGGAGCAGTACTTC.

The genes are TRBV9 and TRBJ2-3, with D perhaps matching TRBD1 (5 bases). CDR3 size: 15 residues. Germline values: CDR1 SGDLS, CDR2 YYNGEE. With 4 bases removed from V and 1 base from J, the gap between germline ends came to 13 bases. Here the CDR3 reads CASSFPGLGTDTQYF. CDR3 sequence (DNA): TGTGCCAGCAGCTTCCCAGGGTTGGGCACAGATACGCAGTATTTT.

V is TRBV5-6 and J is TRBJ2-5; D unresolved. This CDR3 is 14 amino acids long. CDR1 SGHDT and CDR2 YYEEEE come from the germline V gene. V gave up 4 bases and J gave up 2 bases, with 12 bases separating them. The CDR3, as DNA: TGTGCCAGCAGCCCATACGGTCCTCAAGAGACCCAGTACTTC. It translates to CASSPYGPQETQYF.